One T cell receptor beta chain is described in this entry. Living in under 30 US areas, the participants were between roughly 18 and 95 years of age. Participants had their cohort set by participant-reported clinical history. The source of the sample is a study of blood T cell repertoires in COVID-19. Only in-frame clones appear in the TCRdb table, and some are missing; sequencing was by immunoSEQ multiplex PCR. The profile shows under 200,000 clones, approximately 79% of them singletons. The CDR3 covers 13 residues. V was clipped by 7 bases and J by 4 bases, with 13 bases between them. Germline V CDR1 and CDR2: ENHRY, SYGVKD.

The chain is built from TRBV10-3 and TRBJ1-1; tentatively, D is TRBD1 (6 bases). The clonotype comes from a woman aged 60-75 years with acute COVID-19. Sequencing was performed on PBMCs or T cells enriched from blood (not recorded which). CDR3 sequence (DNA): TGTGCCATCATGGCAGGGGCGGGCACTGAAGCTTTCTTT. It codes for CAIMAGAGTEAFF.